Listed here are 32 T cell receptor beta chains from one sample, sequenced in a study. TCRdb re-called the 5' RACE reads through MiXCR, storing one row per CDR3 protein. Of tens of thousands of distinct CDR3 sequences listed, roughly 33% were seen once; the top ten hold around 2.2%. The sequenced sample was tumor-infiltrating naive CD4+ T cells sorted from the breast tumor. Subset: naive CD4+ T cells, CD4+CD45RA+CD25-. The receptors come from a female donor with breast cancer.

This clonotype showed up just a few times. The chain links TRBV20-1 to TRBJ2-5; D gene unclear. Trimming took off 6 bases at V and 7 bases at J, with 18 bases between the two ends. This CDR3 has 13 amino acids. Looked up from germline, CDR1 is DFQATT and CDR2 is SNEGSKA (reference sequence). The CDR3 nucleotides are TGCAGTGCCAAGAGGACCCGCAGGTGGACCCAGTACTTC. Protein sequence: CSAKRTRRWTQYF.

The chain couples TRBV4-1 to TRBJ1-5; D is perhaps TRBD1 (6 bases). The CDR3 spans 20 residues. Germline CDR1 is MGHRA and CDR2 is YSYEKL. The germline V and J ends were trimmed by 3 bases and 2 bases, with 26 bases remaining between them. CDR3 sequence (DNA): TGCGCCAGCAGCCAGGACATCGGGACAAGGATAAGGGGGGGCAATCAGCCCCAGCATTTT. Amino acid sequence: CASSQDIGTRIRGGNQPQHF.

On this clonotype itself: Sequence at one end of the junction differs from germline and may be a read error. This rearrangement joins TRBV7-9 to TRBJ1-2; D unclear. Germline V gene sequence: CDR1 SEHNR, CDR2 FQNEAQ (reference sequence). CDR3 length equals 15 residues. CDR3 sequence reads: CASSLDPGVSYGYIF. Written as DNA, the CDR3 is TGTGCCAGCAGCTTAGATCCGGGTGTTAGCTATGGCTACATCTTC.

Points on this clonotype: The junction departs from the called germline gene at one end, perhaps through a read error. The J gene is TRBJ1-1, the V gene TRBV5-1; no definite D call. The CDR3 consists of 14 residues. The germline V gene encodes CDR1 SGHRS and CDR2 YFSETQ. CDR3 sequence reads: CPSSILQRGTEAFF. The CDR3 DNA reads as TGCCCCAGCAGCATCCTACAGAGAGGCACTGAAGCTTTCTTT.

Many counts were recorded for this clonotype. The CDR3: CSARRDSNQPQHF. In DNA form, the CDR3 reads TGCAGTGCTAGGCGAGATAGCAATCAGCCCCAGCATTTT. The chain is built from TRBV20-1 and TRBJ1-5; no clear D. From germline, CDR1 is DFQATT and CDR2 SNEGSKA (reference sequence). The V end was cut by 3 bases, the J end by 0 bases, with 6 bases between. The CDR3 totals 13 residues.

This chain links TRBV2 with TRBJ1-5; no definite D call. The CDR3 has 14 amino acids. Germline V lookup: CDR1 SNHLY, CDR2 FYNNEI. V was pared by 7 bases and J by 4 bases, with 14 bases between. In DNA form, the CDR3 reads TGTGCCAGCACCCGAGGCCAGCCAAATCAGCCCCAGCATTTT. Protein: CASTRGQPNQPQHF. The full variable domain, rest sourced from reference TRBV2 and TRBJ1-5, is EPEVTQTPSHQVTQMGQEVILRCVPISNHLYFYWYRQILGQKVEFLVSFYNNEISEKSEIFDDQFSVERPDGSNFTLKIRSTKLEDSAMYFCASTRGQPNQPQHFGDGTRLSIL.

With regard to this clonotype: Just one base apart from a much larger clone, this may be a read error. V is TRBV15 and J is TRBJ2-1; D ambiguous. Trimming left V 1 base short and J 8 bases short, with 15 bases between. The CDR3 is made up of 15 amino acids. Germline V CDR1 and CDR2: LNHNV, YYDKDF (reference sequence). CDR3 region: CATSRGAGPHDEQFF. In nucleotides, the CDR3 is TGTGCCACCAGCAGAGGTGCAGGACCACACGATGAGCAGTTCTTC.

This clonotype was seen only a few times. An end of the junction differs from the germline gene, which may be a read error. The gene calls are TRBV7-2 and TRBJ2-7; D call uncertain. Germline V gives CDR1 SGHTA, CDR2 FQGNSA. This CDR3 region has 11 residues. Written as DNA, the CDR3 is TGTGCCTGCAGCTTAGTGGGCGAGCAGTACTTC. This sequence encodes CACSLVGEQYF.

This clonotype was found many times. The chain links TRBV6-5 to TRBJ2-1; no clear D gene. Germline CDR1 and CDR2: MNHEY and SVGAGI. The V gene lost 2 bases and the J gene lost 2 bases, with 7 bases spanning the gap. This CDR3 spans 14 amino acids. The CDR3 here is CASSYNAAYNEQFF. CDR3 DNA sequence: TGTGCCAGCAGTTACAACGCCGCCTACAATGAGCAGTTCTTC.

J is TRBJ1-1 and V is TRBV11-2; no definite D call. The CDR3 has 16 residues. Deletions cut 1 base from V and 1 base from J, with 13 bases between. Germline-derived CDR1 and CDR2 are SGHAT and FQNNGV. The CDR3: CASSLGGAHSNTEAFF. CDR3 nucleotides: TGTGCCAGCAGCTTAGGGGGTGCCCACTCGAACACTGAAGCTTTCTTT. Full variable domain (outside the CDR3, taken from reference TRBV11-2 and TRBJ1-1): EAGVAQSPRYKIIEKRQSVAFWCNPISGHATLYWYQQILGQGPKLLIQFQNNGVVDDSQLPKDRFSAERLKGVDSTLKIQPAKLEDSAVYLCASSLGGAHSNTEAFFGQGTRLTVV.

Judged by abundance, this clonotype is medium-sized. In nucleotides, the CDR3 is TGTGCCAGCAGTTCCAGACGGTCCTACGAGCAGTACTTC. Translated, it gives CASSSRRSYEQYF. This chain links TRBV6-5 with TRBJ2-7; D is ambiguous. The length of the CDR3 is 13 residues. CDR1 and CDR2 from the germline V gene are MNHEY and SVGAGI. V was pared by 4 bases and J by 1 base, with 8 bases between.

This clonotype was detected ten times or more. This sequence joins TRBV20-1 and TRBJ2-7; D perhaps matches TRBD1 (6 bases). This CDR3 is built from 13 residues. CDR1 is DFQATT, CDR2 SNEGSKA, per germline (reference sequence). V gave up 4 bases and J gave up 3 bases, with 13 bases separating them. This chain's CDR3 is CSATPADSYEQYF. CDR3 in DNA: TGCAGTGCTACTCCCGCGGACAGCTACGAGCAGTACTTC.

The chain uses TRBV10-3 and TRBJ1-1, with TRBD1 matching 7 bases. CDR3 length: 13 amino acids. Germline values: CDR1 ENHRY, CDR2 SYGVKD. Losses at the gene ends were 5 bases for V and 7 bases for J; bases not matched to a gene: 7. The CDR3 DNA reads TGTGCCATCAGTCCTACAGGGGTGGATGAAGCTTTCTTT. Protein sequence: CAISPTGVDEAFF.

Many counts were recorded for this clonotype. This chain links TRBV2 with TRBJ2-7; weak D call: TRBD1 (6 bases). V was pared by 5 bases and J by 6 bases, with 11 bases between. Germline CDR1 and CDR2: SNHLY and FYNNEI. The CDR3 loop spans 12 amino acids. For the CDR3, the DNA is TGTGCCAGCAGTAGAGACAGGCGCGAGCAGTACTTC. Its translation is CASSRDRREQYF.

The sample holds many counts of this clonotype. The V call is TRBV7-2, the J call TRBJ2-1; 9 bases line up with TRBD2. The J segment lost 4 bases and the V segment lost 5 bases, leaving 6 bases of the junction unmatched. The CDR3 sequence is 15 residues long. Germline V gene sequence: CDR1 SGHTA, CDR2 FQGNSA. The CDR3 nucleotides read TGTGCCAGCAGCATCCTAGCGGGATTATACAATGAGCAGTTCTTC. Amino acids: CASSILAGLYNEQFF.

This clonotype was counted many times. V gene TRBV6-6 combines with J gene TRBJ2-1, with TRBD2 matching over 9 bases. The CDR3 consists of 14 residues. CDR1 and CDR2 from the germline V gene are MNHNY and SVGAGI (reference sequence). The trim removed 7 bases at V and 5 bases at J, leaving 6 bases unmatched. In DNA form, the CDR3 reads TGTGCCAGCACACCAGCGGGGGGACACAATGAGCAGTTCTTC. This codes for CASTPAGGHNEQFF.

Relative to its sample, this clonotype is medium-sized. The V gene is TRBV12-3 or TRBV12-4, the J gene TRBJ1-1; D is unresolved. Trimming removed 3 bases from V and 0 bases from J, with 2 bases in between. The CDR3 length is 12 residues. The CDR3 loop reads CASSFLNTEAFF. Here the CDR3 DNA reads TGTGCCAGCAGTTTCTTGAACACTGAAGCTTTCTTT.

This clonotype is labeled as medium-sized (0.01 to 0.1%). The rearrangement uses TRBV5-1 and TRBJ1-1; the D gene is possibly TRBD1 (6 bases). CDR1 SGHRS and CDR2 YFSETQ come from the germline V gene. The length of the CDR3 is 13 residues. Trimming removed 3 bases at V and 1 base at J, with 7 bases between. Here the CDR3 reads CASSSTGNTEAFF. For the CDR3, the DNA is TGCGCCAGCAGCTCGACAGGGAACACTGAAGCTTTCTTT.

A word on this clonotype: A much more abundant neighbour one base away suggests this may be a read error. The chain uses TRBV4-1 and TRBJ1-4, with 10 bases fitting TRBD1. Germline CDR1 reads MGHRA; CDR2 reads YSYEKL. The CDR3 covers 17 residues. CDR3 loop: CASSLSPRDRGYEKPFF. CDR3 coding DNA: TGCGCCAGCAGCCTTAGCCCTCGGGACAGGGGCTATGAAAAACCGTTTTTT.

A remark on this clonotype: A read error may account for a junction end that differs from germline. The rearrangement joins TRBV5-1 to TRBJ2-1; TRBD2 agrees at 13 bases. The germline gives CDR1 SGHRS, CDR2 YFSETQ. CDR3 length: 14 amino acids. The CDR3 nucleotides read TGCGCCAGCAGCGAGGGACTAGCGGGACGTGAGCAGTCCTTC. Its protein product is CASSEGLAGREQSF. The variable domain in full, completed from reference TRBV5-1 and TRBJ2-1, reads KAGVTQTPRYLIKTRGQQVTLSCSPISGHRSVSWYQQTPGQGLQFLFEYFSETQRNKGNFPGRFSGRQFSNSRSEMNVSTLELGDSALYLCASSEGLAGREQSFGPGTRLTVL.

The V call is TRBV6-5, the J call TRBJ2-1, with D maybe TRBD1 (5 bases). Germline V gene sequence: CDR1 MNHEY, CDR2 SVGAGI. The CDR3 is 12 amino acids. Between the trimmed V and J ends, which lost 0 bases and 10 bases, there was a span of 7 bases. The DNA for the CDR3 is TGTGCCAGCAGTTACTCGGGGCTAGAGCAGTTCTTC. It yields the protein CASSYSGLEQFF.

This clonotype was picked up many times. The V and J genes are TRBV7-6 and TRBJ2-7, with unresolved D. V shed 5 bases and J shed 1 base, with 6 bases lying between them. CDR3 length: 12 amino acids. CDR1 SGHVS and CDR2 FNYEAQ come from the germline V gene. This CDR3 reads CASSDTSYEQYF. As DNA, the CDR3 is TGTGCCAGCAGCGACACTTCCTACGAGCAGTACTTC.

Here the CDR3 reads CASSLDSRQGYGYTF. The CDR3 DNA is TGTGCCAGCAGCTTAGATAGTAGGCAGGGTTATGGCTACACCTTC. The rearrangement uses TRBV11-2 and TRBJ1-2; tentative D call: TRBD1 (5 bases). This CDR3 is 15 amino acids long. From germline, CDR1 is SGHAT and CDR2 FQNNGV. V shed 0 bases and J shed 5 bases, with 13 bases lying between them.

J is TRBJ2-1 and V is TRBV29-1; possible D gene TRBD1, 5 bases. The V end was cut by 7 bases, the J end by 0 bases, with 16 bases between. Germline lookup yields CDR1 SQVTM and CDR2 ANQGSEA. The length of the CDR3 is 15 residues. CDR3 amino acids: CSAKTAPSSYNEQFF. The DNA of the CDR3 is TGCAGCGCAAAGACAGCCCCGAGCTCCTACAATGAGCAGTTCTTC.

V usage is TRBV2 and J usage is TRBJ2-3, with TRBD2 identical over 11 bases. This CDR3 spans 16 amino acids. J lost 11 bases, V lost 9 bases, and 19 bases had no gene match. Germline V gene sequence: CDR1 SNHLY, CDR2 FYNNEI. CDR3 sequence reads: CASIPLVAGGRSEQYF. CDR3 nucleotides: TGTGCCAGTATCCCCCTGGTAGCGGGAGGGAGGAGTGAGCAGTATTTT.

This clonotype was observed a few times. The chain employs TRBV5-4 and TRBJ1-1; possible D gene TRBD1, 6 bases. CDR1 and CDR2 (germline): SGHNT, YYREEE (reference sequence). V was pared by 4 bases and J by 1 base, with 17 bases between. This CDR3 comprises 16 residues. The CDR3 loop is CASSPYRERRNTEAFF. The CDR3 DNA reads TGTGCCAGCAGCCCCTACAGGGAGAGAAGGAACACTGAAGCTTTCTTT.

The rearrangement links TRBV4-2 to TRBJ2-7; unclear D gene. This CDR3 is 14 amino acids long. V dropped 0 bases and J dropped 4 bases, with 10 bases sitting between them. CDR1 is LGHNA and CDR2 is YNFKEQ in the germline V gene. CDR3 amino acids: CASSQDGLDYEQYF. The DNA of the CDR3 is TGTGCCAGCAGCCAAGATGGTCTGGATTACGAGCAGTACTTC.

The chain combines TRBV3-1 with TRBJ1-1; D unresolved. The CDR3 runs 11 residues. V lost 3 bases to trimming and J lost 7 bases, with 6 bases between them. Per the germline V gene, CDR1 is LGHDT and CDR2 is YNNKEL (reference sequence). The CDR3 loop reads CASSQTNEAFF. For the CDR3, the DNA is TGTGCCAGCAGCCAGACGAATGAAGCTTTCTTT.

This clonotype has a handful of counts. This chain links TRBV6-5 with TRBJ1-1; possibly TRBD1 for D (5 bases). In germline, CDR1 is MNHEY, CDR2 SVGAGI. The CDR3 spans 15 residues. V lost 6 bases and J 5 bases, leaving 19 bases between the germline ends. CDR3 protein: CASRAGATGRTEAFF. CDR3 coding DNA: TGTGCCAGCAGAGCCGGGGCAACAGGAAGGACTGAAGCTTTCTTT.

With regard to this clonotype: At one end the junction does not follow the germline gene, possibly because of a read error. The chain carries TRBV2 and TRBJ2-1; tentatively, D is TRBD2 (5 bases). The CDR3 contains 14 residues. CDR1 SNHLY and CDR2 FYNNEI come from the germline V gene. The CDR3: CASWPGNSCNEQFF. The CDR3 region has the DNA TGTGCCAGCTGGCCCGGGAACTCCTGCAATGAGCAGTTCTTC. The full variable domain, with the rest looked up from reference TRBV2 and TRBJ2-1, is EPEVTQTPSHQVTQMGQEVILRCVPISNHLYFYWYRQILGQKVEFLVSFYNNEISEKSEIFDDQFSVERPDGSNFTLKIRSTKLEDSAMYFCASWPGNSCNEQFFGPGTRLTVL.

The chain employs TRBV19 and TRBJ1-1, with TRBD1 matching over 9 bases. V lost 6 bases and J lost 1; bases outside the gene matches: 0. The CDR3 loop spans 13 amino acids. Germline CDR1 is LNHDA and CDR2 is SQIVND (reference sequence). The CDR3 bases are TGTGCCAGTAGGGGACAGGGGAACACTGAAGCTTTCTTT. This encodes CASRGQGNTEAFF.

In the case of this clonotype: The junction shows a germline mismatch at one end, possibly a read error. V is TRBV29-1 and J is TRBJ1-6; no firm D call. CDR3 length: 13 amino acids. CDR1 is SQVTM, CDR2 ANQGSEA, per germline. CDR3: CSARSSCNSPLHF. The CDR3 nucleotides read TGCAGCGCCCGTAGCTCCTGTAATTCACCCCTCCACTTT.